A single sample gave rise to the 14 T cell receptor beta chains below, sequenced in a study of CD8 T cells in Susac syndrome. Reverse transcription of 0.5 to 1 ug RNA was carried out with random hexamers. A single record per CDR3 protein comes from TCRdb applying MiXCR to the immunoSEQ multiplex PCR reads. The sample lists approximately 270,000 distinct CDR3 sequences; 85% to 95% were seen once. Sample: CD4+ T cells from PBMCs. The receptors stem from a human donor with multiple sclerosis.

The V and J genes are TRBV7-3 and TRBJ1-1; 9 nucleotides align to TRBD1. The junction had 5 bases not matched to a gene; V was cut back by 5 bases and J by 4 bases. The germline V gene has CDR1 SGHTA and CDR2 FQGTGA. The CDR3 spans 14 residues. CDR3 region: CASSARGQGTEAFF. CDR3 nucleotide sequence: TGTGCCAGCAGCGCCCGGGGACAGGGCACTGAAGCTTTCTTT.

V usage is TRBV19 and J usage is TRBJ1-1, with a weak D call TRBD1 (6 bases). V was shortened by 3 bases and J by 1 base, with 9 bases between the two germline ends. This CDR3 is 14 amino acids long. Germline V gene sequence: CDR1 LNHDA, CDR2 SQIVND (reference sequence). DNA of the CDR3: TGTGCCAGTAGTATGAGCAGGGGGAACACTGAAGCTTTCTTT. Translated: CASSMSRGNTEAFF.

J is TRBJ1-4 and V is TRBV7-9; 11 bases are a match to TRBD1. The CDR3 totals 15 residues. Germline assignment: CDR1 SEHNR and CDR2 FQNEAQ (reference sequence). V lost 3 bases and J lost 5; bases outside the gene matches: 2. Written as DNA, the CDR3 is TGTGCCAGCAGCTTGGGGGACAGGGGGAATGAAAAACTGTTTTTT. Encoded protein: CASSLGDRGNEKLFF.

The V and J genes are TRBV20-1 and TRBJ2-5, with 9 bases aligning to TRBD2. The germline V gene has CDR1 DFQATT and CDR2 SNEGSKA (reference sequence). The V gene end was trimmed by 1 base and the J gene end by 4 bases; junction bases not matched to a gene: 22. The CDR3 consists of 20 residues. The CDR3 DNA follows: TGCAGTGCTAGAGCCCGAAATAGGACAGAAGTAGCGGGAGAAGGAGAGACCCAGTACTTC. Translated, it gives CSARARNRTEVAGEGETQYF.

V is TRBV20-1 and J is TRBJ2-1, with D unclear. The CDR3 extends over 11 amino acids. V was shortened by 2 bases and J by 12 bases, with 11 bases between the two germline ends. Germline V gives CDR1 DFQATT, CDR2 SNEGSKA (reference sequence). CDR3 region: CSARKPDRQFF. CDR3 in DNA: TGCAGTGCTAGAAAGCCAGACCGGCAGTTCTTC.

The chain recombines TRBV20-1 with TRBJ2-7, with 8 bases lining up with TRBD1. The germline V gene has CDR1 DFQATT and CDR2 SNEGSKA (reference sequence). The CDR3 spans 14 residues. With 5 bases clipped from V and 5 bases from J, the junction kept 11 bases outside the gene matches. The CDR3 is CSACSNRGSDEQYF. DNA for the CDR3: TGCAGTGCTTGCTCCAACAGGGGGAGCGACGAGCAGTACTTC.

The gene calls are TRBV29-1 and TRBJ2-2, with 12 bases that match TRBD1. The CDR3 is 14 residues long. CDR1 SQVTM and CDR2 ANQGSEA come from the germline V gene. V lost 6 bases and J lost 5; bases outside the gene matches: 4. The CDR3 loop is CSVGDRGRTGELFF. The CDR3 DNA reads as TGCAGCGTCGGGGACAGGGGGCGGACCGGGGAGCTGTTTTTT.

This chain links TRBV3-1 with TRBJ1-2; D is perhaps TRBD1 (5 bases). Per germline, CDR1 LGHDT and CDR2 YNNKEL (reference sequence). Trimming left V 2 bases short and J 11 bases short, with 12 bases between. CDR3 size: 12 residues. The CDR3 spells CASSQRDLGYTF. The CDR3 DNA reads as TGTGCCAGCAGCCAAAGGGACCTTGGGTACACCTTC.

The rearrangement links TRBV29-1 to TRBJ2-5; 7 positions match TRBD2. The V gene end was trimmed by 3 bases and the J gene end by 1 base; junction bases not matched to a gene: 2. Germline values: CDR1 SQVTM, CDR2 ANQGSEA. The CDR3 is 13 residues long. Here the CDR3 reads CSVDGGVQETQYF. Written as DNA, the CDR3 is TGCAGCGTTGATGGGGGGGTCCAAGAGACCCAGTACTTC.

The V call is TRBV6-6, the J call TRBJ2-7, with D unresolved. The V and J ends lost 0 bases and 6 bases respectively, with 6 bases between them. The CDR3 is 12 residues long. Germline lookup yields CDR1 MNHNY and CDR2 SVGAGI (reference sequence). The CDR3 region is CASSYSNREQYV. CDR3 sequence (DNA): TGTGCCAGCAGTTACTCGAACCGCGAGCAGTACGTC.

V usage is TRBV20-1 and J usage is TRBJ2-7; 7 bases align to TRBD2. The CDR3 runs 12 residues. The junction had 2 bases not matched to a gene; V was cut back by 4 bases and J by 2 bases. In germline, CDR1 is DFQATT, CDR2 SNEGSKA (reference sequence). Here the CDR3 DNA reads TGCAGTGCTAAGGGGAGGGCCTACGAGCAGTACTTC. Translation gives CSAKGRAYEQYF.

In nucleotides, the CDR3 is TGTGCCACCAGCAGAGGATCGAAAGGGGCCATGGACACTGAAGCTTTCTTT. As protein: CATSRGSKGAMDTEAFF. The V and J genes are TRBV15 and TRBJ1-1; possible D gene TRBD1, 5 bases. Germline lookup yields CDR1 LNHNV and CDR2 YYDKDF (reference sequence). V lost 1 base, J lost 3 bases, and 18 bases lay in between. This CDR3 has 17 amino acids.

In DNA, the CDR3 is TGTGCCAGCTCACCCTCGGACAGGGCAGGCGAAAAACTGTTTTTT. Translation gives CASSPSDRAGEKLFF. The rearrangement uses TRBV18 and TRBJ1-4; 8 positions match TRBD1. V shed 3 bases, J shed 8 bases, and the junction held 8 bases outside the gene matches. Germline V gene data show CDR1 as KGHSH and CDR2 as LQKENI. This CDR3 has 15 residues.

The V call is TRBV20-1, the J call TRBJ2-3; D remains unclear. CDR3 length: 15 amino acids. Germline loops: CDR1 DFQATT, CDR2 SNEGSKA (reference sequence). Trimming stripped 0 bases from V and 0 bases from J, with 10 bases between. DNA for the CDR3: TGCAGTGCTAGAGATGGAAGGCCTAGCACAGATACGCAGTATTTT. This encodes CSARDGRPSTDTQYF.